This TCR beta chain was sequenced in a study of cytomegalovirus exposure and HLA in healthy donors. Study-wide findings and caveats: Subsequent analysis found a tendency for first-cohort TCR clusters to co-occur within the 90 to 150 validation repertoires.

The V and J ends lost 6 bases and 0 bases, in that order; junction bases with no gene match: 6. The CDR3 has 17 amino acids. CDR1 and CDR2 (germline): SQVTM, ANQGSEA. The method was immunoSEQ multiplex PCR; TCRdb's version includes in-frame clones alone and lacks a portion of them. There are about 73,000 clones in the sample; approximately 94% occur only once, and roughly 0.94% lies in the top ten. Worth noting for this clone: Antigen specificity is unknown.

Sequencing was done on a sample of PBMCs. The TCR comes from a woman aged 18-29 years in good health and CMV-seronegative. The chain carries TRBV29-1 and TRBJ2-2; TRBD2 matches 14 bases. The CDR3 DNA is TGCAGCGTCCCCGGACTAGCGGGAGGCACGAACACCGGGGAGCTGTTTTTT. Its translation: CSVPGLAGGTNTGELFF.